Sequencing of this T cell receptor beta chain was carried out in a study of radiotherapy plus CTLA-4 blockade in lung cancer. For the study at large: Objective response rate was around 20%; disease control rate, less than 40%.

Germline V gene lookup returns CDR1 KGHSH and CDR2 LQKENI. This CDR3 is 15 amino acids long. V was trimmed by 0 bases and J by 1 base, leaving 6 bases between them. Study observations and caveats: Subsequent to radiotherapy plus ipilimumab, tumor-derived TCR clones underwent expansion in blood. How blood T cell clones changed early, along with interferon-beta, reportedly forecast response best.

Profiled with immunoSEQ multiplex PCR; TCRdb holds only in-frame clones, not every one. This repertoire shows 100,000 or so clones, about 80% found once; its top ten account for more than 12%. Receiving focal radiation plus CTLA-4 blockade with ipilimumab were patients who had chemo-refractory metastatic non-small-cell lung cancer. This clone appeared a single time. Its antigen is undetermined. Sequencing was performed on peripheral blood, taken from a patient treated with radiotherapy plus ipilimumab. This receptor was identified in a human donor with non-small cell lung cancer that progressed on radiotherapy plus ipilimumab. V usage is TRBV18 and J usage is TRBJ2-2; D remains ambiguous. The CDR3 nucleotides are TGTGCCAGCTCACCACCGAGACAGAACACCGGGGAGCTGTTTTTT. Its protein is CASSPPRQNTGELFF.